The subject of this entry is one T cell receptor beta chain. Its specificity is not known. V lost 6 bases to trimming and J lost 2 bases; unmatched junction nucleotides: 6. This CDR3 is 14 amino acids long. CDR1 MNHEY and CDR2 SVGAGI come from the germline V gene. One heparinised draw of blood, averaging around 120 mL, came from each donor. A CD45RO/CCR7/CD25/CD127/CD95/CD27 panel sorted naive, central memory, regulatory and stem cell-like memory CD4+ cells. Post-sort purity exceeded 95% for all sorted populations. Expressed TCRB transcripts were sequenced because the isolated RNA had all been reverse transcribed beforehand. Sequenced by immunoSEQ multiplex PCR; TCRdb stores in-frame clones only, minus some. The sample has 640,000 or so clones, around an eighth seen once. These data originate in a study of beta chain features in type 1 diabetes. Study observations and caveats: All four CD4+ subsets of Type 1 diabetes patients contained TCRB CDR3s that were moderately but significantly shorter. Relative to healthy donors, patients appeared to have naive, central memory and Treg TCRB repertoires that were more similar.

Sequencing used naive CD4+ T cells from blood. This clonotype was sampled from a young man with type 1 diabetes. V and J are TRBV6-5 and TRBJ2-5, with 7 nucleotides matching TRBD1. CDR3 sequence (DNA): TGTGCCAGCAGCCTACAGGGGTGGCAAGAGACCCAGTACTTC. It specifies CASSLQGWQETQYF.